These 2 T cell receptor beta chains share one sample of origin, sequenced in a study of shared clonotypes between healthy human individuals. Repertoires were generated with immunoSEQ multiplex PCR, while TCRdb's copy carries only in-frame clones and drops some. In the table there are about 960,000 clones, about three quarters of which are singletons. The source material was memory CD4+ T cells sorted from blood. This sample's subset: CD45RA-negative fraction. The receptor set was obtained from a young man in good health.

The chain has TRBV27 and TRBJ2-2, with no clear D. The CDR3 consists of 13 residues. In germline, CDR1 is MNHEY, CDR2 SMNVEV (reference sequence). V lost 6 bases, J lost 6 bases, and 11 bases lay in between. The DNA of the CDR3 is TGTGCCAGCAGAACCCTCCTCGCCGGGGAGCTGTTTTTT. It translates to CASRTLLAGELFF.

This chain connects TRBV28 to TRBJ1-2; 9 nucleotides match TRBD1. Trimming cost V 6 bases and J 7 bases; bases outside gene matches: 27. The CDR3 is 20 residues long. Germline loops: CDR1 MDHEN, CDR2 SYDVKM. CDR3 DNA sequence: TGTGCCAGCAGGTTCCCCGCCGCGCCGGGACAGGGAAACCCAAACGGTGGCTACACCTTC. It is translated as CASRFPAAPGQGNPNGGYTF.